The 2 T cell receptor beta chains below come from one sample, sequenced in a study of spatial heterogeneity in lung cancer. TCRdb reanalysed the 5' RACE reads using MiXCR and keeps one entry per CDR3 protein. Here the sample spans about 52,000 distinct CDR3 sequences, less than 9% being singletons. The time point is: blood at routine non-recurrence follow-up after resection. Unsorted samples of tumor, nontumor lung or frozen PBMC had their whole RNA sequenced. The sequencing used PBMCs, collected at follow-up. The receptors come from a female donor with early-stage non-small cell lung cancer.

This clonotype appeared many times. V and J are TRBV20-1 and TRBJ2-1, with TRBD2 matching 12 bases. The CDR3 extends over 15 amino acids. CDR1 and CDR2 (germline): DFQATT, SNEGSKA (reference sequence). V lost 0 bases and J lost 13; bases outside the gene matches: 10. The CDR3 region is CSARDLLAGGNHQFF. The DNA of the CDR3 is TGCAGTGCTAGAGACTTACTAGCGGGGGGTAATCACCAGTTCTTC.

This clonotype came up many times. J is TRBJ2-3 and V is TRBV5-1, with a possible D match to TRBD2 (6 bases). CDR1 and CDR2 from the germline V gene are SGHRS and YFSETQ. The CDR3 runs to 16 residues. Deletions cut 3 bases from V and 0 bases from J, with 14 bases between. Here the CDR3 DNA reads TGCGCCAGCAGCTCGGGAGCCACCCCTAGCACAGATACGCAGTATTTT. This translates into CASSSGATPSTDTQYF.